The next 21 T cell receptor beta chains were all read from a single sample in a study of T cell responses to AZD1222 COVID-19 vaccine. Repertoires were generated with immunoSEQ multiplex PCR, while TCRdb's copy carries only in-frame clones and drops some. The data show 66,000 or so clones, about 90% seen once. The source material was peripheral blood, sampled on day 0 of AZD1222 vaccination. These receptors came from an adult in good health.

The chain's CDR3 is CASSKPRVPIADTQYF. DNA for the CDR3: TGTGCCAGCAGTAAACCCCGGGTTCCAATCGCAGATACGCAGTATTTT. The chain links TRBV11-3 to TRBJ2-3; D remains unclear. In germline, CDR1 is SGHNT, CDR2 YENEEA. Trimming shortened V by 6 bases and J by 4 bases, and 20 bases separated the two germline ends. This CDR3 contains 16 residues.

J is TRBJ1-1 and V is TRBV28, with D hard to call. CDR3 size: 12 residues. From germline, CDR1 is MDHEN and CDR2 SYDVKM. Trimming left V 6 bases short and J 1 base short, with 6 bases between. CDR3 DNA sequence: TGTGCCAGCAGGGACCAGAACACTGAAGCTTTCTTT. Its translation is CASRDQNTEAFF.

This chain links TRBV5-4 with TRBJ1-5; a weak D match, TRBD1 (5 bases). With 3 bases removed from V and 4 bases from J, the gap between germline ends came to 14 bases. The length of the CDR3 is 15 residues. Germline V gene sequence: CDR1 SGHNT, CDR2 YYREEE (reference sequence). CDR3 sequence: CASSSGPGQNQPQHF. CDR3 coding DNA: TGTGCCAGCAGCTCGGGACCGGGGCAAAATCAGCCCCAGCATTTT.

The V call is TRBV11-3, the J call TRBJ1-1, with D possibly TRBD1 on 6 matching bases. Germline assignment: CDR1 SGHNT and CDR2 YENEEA. V was shortened by 4 bases and J by 4 bases, with 16 bases between the two germline ends. The CDR3 is 15 amino acids. The chain's CDR3 is CASSSRGSGGTEAFF. CDR3 coding DNA: TGTGCCAGCAGCTCCAGGGGATCGGGCGGCACTGAAGCTTTCTTT.

The chain recombines TRBV27 with TRBJ2-1; D gene ambiguous. V was clipped by 6 bases and J by 2 bases, with 11 bases between them. The CDR3 has 14 residues. Germline CDR1 MNHEY, CDR2 SMNVEV (reference sequence). CDR3 coding DNA: TGTGCCAGCAGGAACTTCCCCGCCTACAATGAGCAGTTCTTC. It translates to CASRNFPAYNEQFF.

The J gene is TRBJ1-3, the V gene TRBV19, with a possible D match to TRBD1 (5 bases). The CDR3 is 16 residues long. CDR1 is LNHDA and CDR2 is SQIVND in the germline V gene (reference sequence). V lost 2 bases and J lost 8, with 19 bases in between. The CDR3 sequence: CASSIIDPGRGDTIYF. In DNA, the CDR3 is TGTGCCAGTAGTATAATCGACCCGGGGCGGGGAGACACCATATATTTT.

This clone has a single count. At one end the junction does not follow the germline gene, possibly because of a read error. Distinct nucleotide sequences in the sample also encode this CDR3. This rearrangement joins TRBV9 to TRBJ2-1, with 8 bases identical to TRBD1. This CDR3 is 15 amino acids long. Germline assignment: CDR1 SGDLS and CDR2 YYNGEE. The CDR3 sequence is CASSPTGGSYNEQFF. CDR3 DNA sequence: TGCGCCAGCAGCCCCACAGGGGGCTCCTACAATGAGCAGTTCTTC.

The chain recombines TRBV30 with TRBJ1-5; D might be TRBD1 (5 bases). Germline V gene sequence: CDR1 GTSNPN, CDR2 SVGIG (reference sequence). V was pared by 7 bases and J by 0 bases, with 10 bases between. The CDR3 extends over 13 amino acids. The CDR3 region is CASGTDSNQPQHF. CDR3 in DNA: TGTGCCTCCGGGACGGATAGCAATCAGCCCCAGCATTTT.

A single count supports this clone. The V gene is TRBV30, the J gene TRBJ2-1; weak D call: TRBD2 (6 bases). Between the trimmed V and J ends, which lost 4 bases and 6 bases, there was a span of 10 bases. Germline CDR1 GTSNPN, CDR2 SVGIG (reference sequence). The CDR3 runs 12 residues. The CDR3 region is CAWMISGNEQFF. The CDR3 coding sequence is TGTGCCTGGATGATTAGCGGCAATGAGCAGTTCTTC.

The rearrangement uses TRBV5-8 and TRBJ1-1; D gene unclear. The V and J ends lost 4 bases and 4 bases respectively, with 14 bases between them. The CDR3 is 14 residues long. Germline V gene lookup returns CDR1 SGHTS and CDR2 YDEGEE. The CDR3 loop is CASSPFAGGTEAFF. The DNA of the CDR3 is TGTGCCAGCAGCCCATTCGCGGGAGGCACTGAAGCTTTCTTT.

The V gene is TRBV18, the J gene TRBJ2-1; D is unresolved. The CDR3 runs to 11 residues. The germline V gene encodes CDR1 KGHSH and CDR2 LQKENI. The V end was cut by 3 bases, the J end by 6 bases, with 3 bases between. CDR3 in amino acids: CASSPTNEQFF. The DNA of the CDR3 is TGTGCCAGCTCACCCACCAATGAGCAGTTCTTC.

The chain joins TRBV5-6 to TRBJ1-5; D is uncertain. The V and J ends lost 4 bases and 2 bases respectively, with 7 bases between them. The CDR3 sequence is 13 residues long. Per the germline V gene, CDR1 is SGHDT and CDR2 is YYEEEE. CDR3 protein: CASSRLGNQPQHF. In DNA form, the CDR3 reads TGTGCCAGCAGCCGGCTGGGCAATCAGCCCCAGCATTTT.

The V call is TRBV4-1, the J call TRBJ1-4; TRBD1 is a possible D gene (6 bases). V dropped 4 bases and J dropped 0 bases, with 12 bases sitting between them. CDR1 is MGHRA and CDR2 is YSYEKL in the germline V gene. This CDR3 is built from 16 residues. The CDR3 reads CASSRGQRSTNEKLFF. The DNA of the CDR3 is TGCGCCAGCAGCCGCGGACAGAGATCAACTAATGAAAAACTGTTTTTT.

This chain uses TRBV28 with TRBJ2-7, with TRBD2 identical over 7 bases. V was clipped by 6 bases and J by 5 bases; unmatched bases: 13. Per the germline V gene, CDR1 is MDHEN and CDR2 is SYDVKM. The CDR3 sequence is 15 residues long. Here the CDR3 DNA reads TGTGCCAGCAGGCTTCCCCGGGGGGTTTTCAACGAGCAGTACTTC. Translation: CASRLPRGVFNEQYF.

Concerning this clone: Relative to the germline gene, one junction end is altered; a read error may explain this. This sequence joins TRBV10-1 and TRBJ1-2; a weak D match, TRBD1 (6 bases). Germline V CDR1 and CDR2: WNHNN, SYGVQD (reference sequence). This CDR3 comprises 14 residues. The chain's CDR3 is CASREYRANYGYTF. For the CDR3, the DNA is TGCGCCAGCAGGGAGTACAGGGCAAACTATGGCTACACCTTC.

V gene TRBV7-9 combines with J gene TRBJ1-2, with 7 positions matching TRBD1. This CDR3 has 16 residues. Germline CDR1 reads SEHNR; CDR2 reads FQNEAQ (reference sequence). V lost 2 bases and J lost 4; bases outside the gene matches: 10. CDR3 bases: TGTGCCAGCAGCTTACCGCAGGGGGAAGGGGCCTATGGCTACACCTTC. It specifies CASSLPQGEGAYGYTF.

The chain employs TRBV7-8 and TRBJ2-7; 8 bases line up with TRBD1. The J segment lost 3 bases and the V segment lost 2 bases, leaving 6 bases of the junction unmatched. CDR3 size: 15 residues. CDR1 is SGHVS and CDR2 is FQNEAQ in the germline V gene. The CDR3 is CASSLQAGTGYEQYF. The CDR3 coding sequence is TGTGCCAGCAGCTTACAAGCCGGGACAGGCTACGAGCAGTACTTC.

This chain connects TRBV6-5 to TRBJ1-6; a weak D match, TRBD1 (5 bases). Germline CDR1 and CDR2: MNHEY and SVGAGI. V lost 4 bases and J 8 bases, leaving 15 bases between the germline ends. CDR3 length: 15 residues. CDR3 sequence reads: CASSSDTTGHSPLHF. The CDR3 DNA is TGTGCCAGCAGTTCGGACACAACGGGGCATTCACCCCTCCACTTT.

This sequence joins TRBV6-5 and TRBJ1-2, with 10 bases aligning to TRBD1. Per the germline V gene, CDR1 is MNHEY and CDR2 is SVGAGI. The trim removed 2 bases at V and 8 bases at J, leaving 8 bases unmatched. The CDR3 runs 15 residues. The CDR3 is CASSYVRGQGSGYTF. CDR3 DNA sequence: TGTGCCAGCAGTTACGTCCGGGGACAGGGGTCCGGCTACACCTTC.

V gene TRBV7-3 combines with J gene TRBJ2-7; a possible D gene is TRBD2 (5 bases). The germline gives CDR1 SGHTA, CDR2 FQGTGA. The V end lost 5 bases, the J end lost 5 bases, and 16 bases lay between the germline ends. The CDR3 extends over 14 amino acids. The CDR3 spells CASSAGFMGDEQYF. The CDR3 nucleotides read TGTGCCAGCAGCGCAGGATTTATGGGAGACGAGCAGTACTTC.

A remark on this clone: The junction departs from the called germline gene at one end, perhaps through a read error. The sample has other DNA sequences that encode this CDR3 too. V is TRBV5-4 and J is TRBJ2-7, with TRBD2 identical over 7 bases. The CDR3 spans 15 residues. The V gene's germline CDR1 is SGHNT and CDR2 YYREEE (reference sequence). The CDR3 coding sequence is TGCGCCAGCAGCTTGGGAGGGGACTCTACCTACGAGCAGTACTTC. It is translated as CASSLGGDSTYEQYF.